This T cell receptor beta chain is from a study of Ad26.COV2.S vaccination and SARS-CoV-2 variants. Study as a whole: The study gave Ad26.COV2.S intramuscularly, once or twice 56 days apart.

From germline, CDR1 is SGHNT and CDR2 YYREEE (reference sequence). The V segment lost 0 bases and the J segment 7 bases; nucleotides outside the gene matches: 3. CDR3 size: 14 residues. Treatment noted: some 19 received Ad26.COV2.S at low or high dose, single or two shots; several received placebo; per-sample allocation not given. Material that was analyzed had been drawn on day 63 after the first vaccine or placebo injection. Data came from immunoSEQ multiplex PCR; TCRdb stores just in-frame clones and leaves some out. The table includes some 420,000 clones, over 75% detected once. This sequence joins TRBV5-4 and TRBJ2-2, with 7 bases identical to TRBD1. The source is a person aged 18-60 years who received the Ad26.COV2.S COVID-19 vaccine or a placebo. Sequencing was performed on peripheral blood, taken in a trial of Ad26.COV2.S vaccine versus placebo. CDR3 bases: TGTGCCAGCAGCTTGGACGGGACAGTCGGGGAGCTGTTTTTT. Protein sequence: CASSLDGTVGELFF.